Reported below is one TCR beta chain. Measured with immunoSEQ multiplex PCR; TCRdb has only the in-frame clones, and not every one. The sample has over 850,000 clones; around 78% are singletons. The data stem from a study of shared clonotypes between healthy human individuals. Across the study: A couple of women and a few men aged 18 to 49 served as donors.

The germline V gene has CDR1 MGHRA and CDR2 YSYEKL. V lost 0 bases to trimming and J lost 0 bases, with 12 bases between them. The CDR3 spans 16 residues. Material for sequencing was memory CD4+ T cells from PBMCs. Noted subset: CD45RA-negative fraction. The rearrangement links TRBV4-1 to TRBJ2-7; D remains unclear. This receptor was obtained from a man younger than 35 in good health. Some clones in this sample may be carry-over from other donors' samples. In DNA form, the CDR3 reads TGCGCCAGCAGCCAAGACTTACGGGCGATCTCCTACGAGCAGTACTTC. Translating it yields CASSQDLRAISYEQYF.